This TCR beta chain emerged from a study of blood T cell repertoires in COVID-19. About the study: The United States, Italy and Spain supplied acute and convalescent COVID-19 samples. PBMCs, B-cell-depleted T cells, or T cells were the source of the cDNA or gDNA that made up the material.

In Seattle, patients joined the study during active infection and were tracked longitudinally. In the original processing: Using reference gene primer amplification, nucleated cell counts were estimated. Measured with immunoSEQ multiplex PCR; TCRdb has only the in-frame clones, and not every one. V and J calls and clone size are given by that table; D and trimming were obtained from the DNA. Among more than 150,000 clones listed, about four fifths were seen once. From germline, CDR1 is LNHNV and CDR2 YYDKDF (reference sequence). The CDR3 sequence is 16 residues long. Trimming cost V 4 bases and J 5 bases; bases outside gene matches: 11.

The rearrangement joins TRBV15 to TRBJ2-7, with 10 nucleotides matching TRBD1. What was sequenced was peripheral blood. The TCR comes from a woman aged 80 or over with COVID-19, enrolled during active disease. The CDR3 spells CATSKGPGDRGHEQYF. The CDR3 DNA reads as TGTGCCACCAGCAAAGGACCGGGGGACAGGGGTCACGAGCAGTACTTC.